What follows are 29 T cell receptor beta chains derived from one specimen sequenced in a study of siplizumab effects on memory and regulatory T cells. Sequencing was performed with immunoSEQ multiplex PCR; in TCRdb, only in-frame clones are kept and a portion is missing. The repertoire holds fewer than 120,000 clones, with around 90% as singletons. The sample taken for sequencing was CD4+ T cells sorted from blood. The source is a human donor in good health.

The chain joins TRBV5-1 to TRBJ1-2, with 7 bases matching TRBD1. Germline CDR1 and CDR2: SGHRS and YFSETQ. The CDR3 totals 15 residues. V dropped 5 bases and J dropped 6; count of bases not matched to a gene: 13. CDR3: CASRQNRGLADGYTF. The CDR3 DNA reads as TGCGCCAGCAGGCAAAACAGGGGCTTGGCGGATGGCTACACCTTC.

This clone has just one count. J is TRBJ2-7 and V is TRBV27; D possibly corresponds to TRBD1 (6 bases). The CDR3 runs to 15 residues. CDR1 is MNHEY and CDR2 is SMNVEV in the germline V gene (reference sequence). Deletions cut 8 bases from V and 2 bases from J, with 19 bases between. CDR3 sequence (DNA): TGTGCCAGCTCAAATCTGGGGGCAGCAGCCTACGAGCAGTACTTC. It translates to CASSNLGAAAYEQYF.

The chain is built from TRBV6-5 and TRBJ2-1; the match to TRBD1 covers 7 bases. This CDR3 spans 15 amino acids. CDR1 and CDR2 from the germline V gene are MNHEY and SVGAGI. Losses at the gene ends were 4 bases for V and 5 bases for J; bases not matched to a gene: 8. DNA for the CDR3: TGTGCCAGCAGTTCCCAACAGGGGTACAACAATGAGCAGTTCTTC. Amino acid sequence: CASSSQQGYNNEQFF.

The chain combines TRBV27 with TRBJ2-1, with D possibly matching TRBD2 (6 bases). The CDR3 extends over 14 amino acids. Trimming removed 5 bases at V and 3 bases at J, with 11 bases between. Per the germline V gene, CDR1 is MNHEY and CDR2 is SMNVEV (reference sequence). DNA for the CDR3: TGTGCCAGCAGTGGGACTCCAAGCTACAATGAGCAGTTCTTC. It is translated as CASSGTPSYNEQFF.

The genes are TRBV18 and TRBJ2-7; D may be TRBD2 (5 bases). The CDR3 loop spans 14 amino acids. The V and J ends lost 2 bases and 3 bases respectively, with 11 bases between them. CDR1 and CDR2 from the germline V gene are KGHSH and LQKENI. This chain's CDR3 is CASSPGWGVYEQYF. The CDR3 nucleotides read TGTGCCAGCTCACCAGGGTGGGGAGTCTACGAGCAGTACTTC.

V is TRBV10-3 and J is TRBJ2-7; 8 positions match TRBD1. CDR3 size: 16 residues. The J segment lost 4 bases and the V segment lost 6 bases, leaving 14 bases of the junction unmatched. Germline loops: CDR1 ENHRY, CDR2 SYGVKD. This chain's CDR3 is CAIRNTGQGSGYEQYF. CDR3 bases: TGTGCCATCAGGAACACTGGACAGGGAAGTGGGTACGAGCAGTACTTC.

The V gene is TRBV5-1, the J gene TRBJ2-7; 12 bases are shared with TRBD2. CDR3 length: 15 amino acids. The germline gives CDR1 SGHRS, CDR2 YFSETQ. Unmatched junction bases numbered 9, after V lost 6 bases and J lost 5 bases. The CDR3 sequence: CASNLLAGGPHEQYF. DNA of the CDR3: TGCGCCAGCAACTTACTAGCGGGAGGCCCCCACGAGCAGTACTTC.

This sequence joins TRBV7-2 and TRBJ1-1; D possibly corresponds to TRBD1 (5 bases). Trimming cost V 1 base and J 1 base, with 10 bases left between them. The CDR3 spans 15 residues. Germline CDR1 is SGHTA and CDR2 is FQGNSA. The CDR3 DNA is TGTGCCAGCAGCTTAGTGGGTGGACAGAACACTGAAGCTTTCTTT. This encodes CASSLVGGQNTEAFF. Together with reference TRBV7-2 and TRBJ1-1, the CDR3 gives the full variable domain: GAGVSQSPSNKVTEKGKDVELRCDPISGHTALYWYRQSLGQGLEFLIYFQGNSAPDKSGLPSDRFSAERTGGSVSTLTIQRTQQEDSAVYLCASSLVGGQNTEAFFGQGTRLTVV.

The chain carries TRBV14 and TRBJ2-5, with a tentative D call TRBD2 (6 bases). Germline V lookup: CDR1 SGHDN, CDR2 FVKESK. The CDR3 is 16 residues long. Trimming stripped 2 bases from V and 2 bases from J, with 15 bases between. The CDR3 region is CASSQLIGGDQETQYF. The CDR3 DNA sequence: TGTGCCAGCAGCCAACTAATAGGCGGGGATCAAGAGACCCAGTACTTC.

This sequence joins TRBV9 and TRBJ2-2; D remains ambiguous. Germline V CDR1 and CDR2: SGDLS, YYNGEE. V was trimmed by 0 bases and J by 4 bases, leaving 16 bases between them. CDR3 length: 17 residues. CDR3 residues: CASSVEPGKGITGELFF. CDR3 DNA sequence: TGTGCCAGCAGCGTAGAACCAGGAAAGGGAATCACCGGGGAGCTGTTTTTT.

V and J are TRBV6-6 and TRBJ2-2; perhaps TRBD1 as D (5 bases). Trimming took 4 bases from V and 4 from J, leaving 7 bases between them. CDR1 is MNHNY and CDR2 is SVGAGI in the germline V gene (reference sequence). The CDR3 is made up of 13 amino acids. CDR3 nucleotide sequence: TGTGCCAGCAGTTCTACAGGCACCGGGGAGCTGTTTTTT. Its protein is CASSSTGTGELFF.

V and J are TRBV7-8 and TRBJ2-1; the D is unclear. This CDR3 is built from 14 residues. Germline CDR1 reads SGHVS; CDR2 reads FQNEAQ. The germline V and J ends were trimmed by 7 bases and 6 bases, with 16 bases remaining between them. CDR3 protein: CASTAVGRFNEQFF. The CDR3 DNA follows: TGTGCCAGCACCGCAGTAGGGCGGTTCAATGAGCAGTTCTTC. The variable domain in full, with the rest retrieved from reference TRBV7-8 and TRBJ2-1, is GAGVSQSPRYKVAKRGQDVALRCDPISGHVSLFWYQQALGQGPEFLTYFQNEAQLDKSGLPSDRFFAERPEGSVSTLKIQRTQQEDSAVYLCASTAVGRFNEQFFGPGTRLTVL.

The chain recombines TRBV6-6 with TRBJ2-7; D is uncertain. Trimming took off 0 bases at V and 3 bases at J, with 9 bases between the two ends. CDR3 length: 14 residues. Germline V lookup: CDR1 MNHNY, CDR2 SVGAGI (reference sequence). The CDR3 bases are TGTGCCAGCAGTTACTCGACACATGGCTACGAGCAGTACTTC. Protein product: CASSYSTHGYEQYF.

The rearrangement joins TRBV7-9 to TRBJ2-5; the D gene is possibly TRBD1 (6 bases). In germline, CDR1 is SEHNR, CDR2 FQNEAQ (reference sequence). The CDR3 sequence is 14 residues long. V was cut by 1 base and J by 5 bases, with 11 bases left in between. The CDR3: CASSLGGGAETQYF. For the CDR3, the DNA is TGTGCCAGCAGCTTAGGAGGGGGTGCCGAGACCCAGTACTTC.

This clone occurred once. The chain employs TRBV19 and TRBJ2-1; a possible D gene is TRBD2 (6 bases). The V end lost 2 bases, the J end lost 7 bases, and 9 bases lay between the germline ends. Germline CDR1 reads LNHDA; CDR2 reads SQIVND (reference sequence). CDR3 size: 13 residues. DNA of the CDR3: TGTGCCAGTAGTATAAATGGAGGGAATGAGCAGTTCTTC. It specifies CASSINGGNEQFF.

This clone appeared a single time. The chain carries TRBV7-3 and TRBJ2-3; 10 nucleotides align to TRBD1. This CDR3 comprises 13 residues. Germline trimming cut 4 bases from V and 10 bases from J; bases unmatched to any gene: 5. The V gene's germline CDR1 is SGHTA and CDR2 FQGTGA. The chain's CDR3 is CASSSPDRGPQYF. DNA of the CDR3: TGTGCCAGCAGCTCCCCTGACAGGGGGCCGCAGTATTTT.

This chain joins TRBV2 and TRBJ1-1; the D is unclear. CDR1 is SNHLY and CDR2 is FYNNEI in the germline V gene. The CDR3 contains 13 residues. Trimming took 4 bases from V and 5 from J, leaving 11 bases between them. The chain's CDR3 is CASSAEGRTEAFF. CDR3 in DNA: TGTGCCAGCAGTGCAGAGGGCCGGACTGAAGCTTTCTTT. Full variable domain (rest looked up from reference TRBV2 and TRBJ1-1): EPEVTQTPSHQVTQMGQEVILRCVPISNHLYFYWYRQILGQKVEFLVSFYNNEISEKSEIFDDQFSVERPDGSNFTLKIRSTKLEDSAMYFCASSAEGRTEAFFGQGTRLTVV.

The rearrangement joins TRBV28 to TRBJ1-2, with a tentative D call TRBD1 (5 bases). The V gene's germline CDR1 is MDHEN and CDR2 SYDVKM. V gave up 3 bases and J gave up 7 bases, with 9 bases separating them. The CDR3 sequence is 12 residues long. CDR3 in DNA: TGTGCCAGCAGTTTTTTGGGACTTGGCTACACCTTC. Translation: CASSFLGLGYTF.

The CDR3 loop is CASSLTGPANTEAFF. In DNA, the CDR3 is TGTGCCAGCAGCTTAACGGGACCCGCCAACACTGAAGCTTTCTTT. The chain links TRBV7-3 to TRBJ1-1, with D possibly being TRBD1 (5 bases). CDR3 length: 15 amino acids. V was trimmed by 0 bases and J by 2 bases, leaving 10 bases between them. In germline, CDR1 is SGHTA, CDR2 FQGTGA.

This clone was seen a few times. V gene TRBV7-9 combines with J gene TRBJ2-7; D is undetermined. The V and J ends lost 2 bases and 6 bases respectively, with 8 bases between them. This CDR3 has 12 residues. Germline CDR1 and CDR2: SEHNR and FQNEAQ (reference sequence). CDR3 coding DNA: TGTGCCAGCAGCTTAACCCTGGGCGAGCAGTACTTC. It specifies CASSLTLGEQYF.

The rearrangement uses TRBV28 and TRBJ1-4; tentative D call: TRBD1 (5 bases). Germline assignment: CDR1 MDHEN and CDR2 SYDVKM. CDR3 length: 14 residues. The germline V and J ends were trimmed by 2 bases and 2 bases, with 6 bases remaining between them. The CDR3 loop is CASSLGGTNEKLFF. The CDR3 bases are TGTGCCAGCAGTTTAGGGGGGACTAATGAAAAACTGTTTTTT.

The chain carries TRBV6-5 and TRBJ2-3, with unresolved D. The germline gives CDR1 MNHEY, CDR2 SVGAGI. The CDR3 sequence is 12 residues long. V was pared by 4 bases and J by 2 bases, with 4 bases between. The DNA for the CDR3 is TGTGCCAGCAGTTGGGACACAGATACGCAGTATTTT. Residues: CASSWDTDTQYF.

This sequence joins TRBV5-1 and TRBJ2-5; 11 bases agree with TRBD2. CDR1 SGHRS and CDR2 YFSETQ come from the germline V gene. The CDR3 runs to 14 residues. J gave up 4 bases and V 3 bases, and 2 bases lay outside the gene matches. CDR3 DNA: TGCGCCAGCAGCTATGGACTAGCGGGAGAGACCCAGTACTTC. Protein sequence: CASSYGLAGETQYF.

The chain couples TRBV5-1 to TRBJ2-5; the D is unclear. V was clipped by 5 bases and J by 2 bases, with 4 bases between them. The CDR3 is 11 residues long. The V gene's germline CDR1 is SGHRS and CDR2 YFSETQ. The CDR3 region has the DNA TGCGCCAGCAGACTTCAAGAGACCCAGTACTTC. Translated: CASRLQETQYF.

The CDR3 sequence: CASSQVPRDEQYF. In DNA, the CDR3 is TGTGCCAGCAGCCAAGTGCCCCGGGACGAGCAGTACTTC. This chain joins TRBV4-2 and TRBJ2-7; D unresolved. This CDR3 contains 13 residues. V was cut by 1 base and J by 5 bases, with 9 bases left in between. From germline, CDR1 is LGHNA and CDR2 YNFKEQ.

The chain recombines TRBV9 with TRBJ1-2; D is unresolved. CDR1 and CDR2 (germline): SGDLS, YYNGEE. V lost 0 bases and J 4 bases, leaving 10 bases between the germline ends. The CDR3 is 14 amino acids. The CDR3 nucleotides are TGTGCCAGCAGCGTAGATCAGGCACTCTATGGCTACACCTTC. Amino acids: CASSVDQALYGYTF.

The chain uses TRBV5-1 and TRBJ1-1, with 7 nucleotides matching TRBD1. V trimming: 4 bases; J trimming: 4 bases; junction bases outside the gene matches: 7. CDR3 length: 14 residues. Looked up from germline, CDR1 is SGHRS and CDR2 is YFSETQ. The chain's CDR3 is CASSRTGDSTEAFF. CDR3 DNA sequence: TGCGCCAGCAGCCGAACAGGGGATAGCACTGAAGCTTTCTTT.

The chain links TRBV5-1 to TRBJ1-2, with 7 bases lining up with TRBD1. Germline-derived CDR1 and CDR2 are SGHRS and YFSETQ. V lost 3 bases and J lost 3; bases outside the gene matches: 8. This CDR3 region has 15 residues. Here the CDR3 DNA reads TGCGCCAGCAGCTCAACCGGGACAGACTACTATGGCTACACCTTC. Translation gives CASSSTGTDYYGYTF.

The rearrangement links TRBV25-1 to TRBJ2-5, with 9 nucleotides matching TRBD1. J gave up 7 bases and V 4 bases, and 7 bases lay outside the gene matches. Germline V gene sequence: CDR1 MGHDK, CDR2 SYGVNS. This CDR3 spans 14 amino acids. The CDR3 nucleotides read TGTGCCAGCAGTGGAACAGGGGGCTTACGGACCCAGTACTTC. Encoded protein: CASSGTGGLRTQYF.